What follows is one T cell receptor (beta chain) and its context. As yet, its antigen is unknown. Assay: immunoSEQ multiplex PCR; the TCRdb copy retains only in-frame clones and omits some. The sample carries fewer than 60,000 clones, about nine tenths recorded once. The data belong to a study of OX40 agonist ivuxolimab in advanced cancers. Overall study context: Patients received the agonistic anti-OX40 (CD134) antibody ivuxolimab. Recorded diagnoses for dose-escalation patients were hepatocellular carcinoma, melanoma, renal cell or head and neck cancer.

Deletions cut 1 base from V and 8 bases from J, with 17 bases between. The CDR3 sequence is 16 residues long. CDR1 and CDR2 (germline): SGHVS, FQNEAQ. Whole-study findings and limits: In the 0.1 to 3.0 mg/kg range, CD4+ and CD8+ blood T cells had expanded clonally by week 6.

The source was CD4+ or CD8+ T cells sorted from blood, collected in a trial of the OX40 agonist ivuxolimab. This receptor was identified in an adult with an advanced solid tumor such as melanoma, head and neck, liver or kidney cancer. V usage is TRBV7-8 and J usage is TRBJ1-4; tentatively, D is TRBD1 (5 bases). CDR3 sequence (DNA): TGTGCCAGCAGCTTAGTGCGGGGCGCCGGGGGGGAAAAACTGTTTTTT. This encodes CASSLVRGAGGEKLFF.